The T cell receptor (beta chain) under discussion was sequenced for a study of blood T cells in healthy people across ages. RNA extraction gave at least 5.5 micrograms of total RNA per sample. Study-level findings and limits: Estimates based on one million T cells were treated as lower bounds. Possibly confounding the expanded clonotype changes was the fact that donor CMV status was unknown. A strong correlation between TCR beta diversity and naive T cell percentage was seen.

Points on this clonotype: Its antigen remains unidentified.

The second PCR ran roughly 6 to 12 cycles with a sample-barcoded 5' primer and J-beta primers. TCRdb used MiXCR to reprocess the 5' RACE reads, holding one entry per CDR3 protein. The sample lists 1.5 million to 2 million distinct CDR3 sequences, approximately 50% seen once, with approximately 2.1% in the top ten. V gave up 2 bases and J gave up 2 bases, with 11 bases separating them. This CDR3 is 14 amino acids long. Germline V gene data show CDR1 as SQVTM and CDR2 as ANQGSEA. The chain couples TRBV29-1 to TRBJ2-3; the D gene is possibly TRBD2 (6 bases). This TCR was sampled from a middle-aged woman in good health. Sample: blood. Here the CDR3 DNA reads TGCAGCGTTGAACTAGCGACAGCCACAGATACGCAGTATTTT. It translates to CSVELATATDTQYF.